This TCR beta chain stems from a study of blood T cell repertoires in COVID-19. CDR3 length: 14 residues. CDR1 is SGHAT, CDR2 FQNNGV, per germline. Between the trimmed V and J ends, which lost 3 bases and 5 bases, there was a span of 14 bases. Assay used: immunoSEQ multiplex PCR; TCRdb lists only in-frame clones, some missing. The sample records about 54,000 clones, 90% being singletons. The source material was peripheral blood. The chain couples TRBV11-2 to TRBJ2-7, with a tentative D call TRBD2 (5 bases). The receptor was isolated from a woman aged 40 to 50 with active COVID-19. CDR3: CASSFDGSRDEQYF. CDR3 nucleotides: TGTGCCAGCAGCTTTGATGGCTCGCGGGACGAGCAGTACTTC.